This TCR beta chain was recovered during a study of CD8 T cells in Susac syndrome. CDR3 size: 19 residues. Trimming shortened V by 1 base and J by 0 bases, and 17 bases separated the two germline ends. Germline V gene sequence: CDR1 SGHNT, CDR2 YYREEE (reference sequence). RNA, at about 0.45 to 1 ug, was reverse transcribed with random hexamers. TCR beta CDR3 was amplified by immunoSEQ multiplex PCR. This amplification extended across 54 Vbeta and 13 Jbeta segments. Using its own MiXCR run on the immunoSEQ multiplex PCR reads, TCRdb lists one record per CDR3 protein. The sample shows approximately 120,000 distinct CDR3 sequences, 90% to 96% of them seen only once. Sequencing targeted TCR beta in blood CD8+ and CD4+ T cells. Purification of the CD8+ and CD4+ T cells relied on negative isolation, and TEMRA cells underwent FACS enrichment.

The TCR comes from a human donor in good health. This chain uses TRBV5-4 with TRBJ2-6, with D possibly matching TRBD1 (6 bases). Sample: CD4+ T cells from PBMCs. The CDR3, as DNA: TGTGCCAGCAGCTTGCTCCCGACAGGACTTTACTCTGGGGCCAACGTCCTGACTTTC. Translated: CASSLLPTGLYSGANVLTF.